This T cell receptor (beta chain) originates from a study of T cells in Graves' hyperthyroidism and ophthalmopathy. From RNA transcripts, TCR beta CDR3 regions were amplified. HTBI primers were the set used in a first-round RT-PCR of the TCR CDR3. TCRdb recomputed calls from the multiplex PCR reads with MiXCR, one row per CDR3 protein. Here the sample spans 200,000 to 250,000 distinct CDR3 sequences, approximately 16% being singletons. Germline CDR1 and CDR2: LGHDT and YNNKEL (reference sequence). The V and J ends lost 4 bases and 4 bases respectively, with 22 bases between them. This CDR3 is built from 17 residues. Disease duration was under 3 months in the ophthalmopathy patients, who also had a Clinical Activity Score of at least 3 and a NOSPECS grade of at least 4.

The chain joins TRBV3-1 to TRBJ1-2; weak D call: TRBD1 (6 bases). The sample taken for sequencing was blood. This receptor was obtained from a woman aged 18-30 years with Graves' ophthalmopathy. For the CDR3, the DNA is TGTGCCAGCAGCCCCAACCCGCTTGCGGGGGGCGGCTATGGCTACACCTTC. Translation: CASSPNPLAGGGYGYTF. Full variable domain (remainder filled in from reference TRBV3-1 and TRBJ1-2): DTAVSQTPKYLVTQMGNDKSIKCEQNLGHDTMYWYKQDSKKFLKIMFSYNNKELIINETVPNRFSPKSPDKAHLNLHINSLELGDSAVYFCASSPNPLAGGGYGYTFGSGTRLTVV.